This T cell receptor (beta chain) derives from a study of pediatric ulcerative colitis (dated by TCRdb to between 2018 and 2021). Study-wide context: Of the ulcerative colitis patients, roughly seven had pancolitis and two had left-sided colitis, and histology in every patient was consistent with ulcerative colitis. From roughly 10 newly diagnosed, treatment-naive pediatric ulcerative colitis patients and a few non-IBD control children, paired blood and rectal samples were collected. Using the Pediatric Ulcerative Colitis Activity Index, a couple of patients were classed as having mild disease, several as having moderate disease and three as having acute severe colitis. The paper's findings and limits, for the study overall: For technical reasons, substantially fewer templates were yielded by the blood samples of two patients, and these blood samples were excluded from blood-rectal overlap analysis. Features of the rectal repertoire distinguished controls, mild-moderate colitis patients and acute severe colitis patients, and in acute severe colitis, rectal diversity was reduced because of clonal expansions. Because repertoires were derived from total lymphocyte DNA, patterns in rare subsets such as regulatory T cells may not have been reflected. Compared with controls, ulcerative colitis patients showed significantly higher autologous blood-rectal clonal overlap, a finding that suggests increased T cell trafficking to inflamed tissue. With only four individuals, the healthy control group was small. Two rectal CDR3 clonotypes were detected in all ulcerative colitis patients and were not detected in any of the controls.

Through the immunoSEQ TRB Survey service, multiplex V and J primers were used to amplify rearranged CDR3 beta regions from genomic DNA. Survey-level sequencing depth of up to 500,000 reads per sample was used to keep depth equal across samples. Libraries were purified and pooled, and sequencing was performed on Illumina technology. The source study handled its data this way. Productive clonality, sample overlap, pairwise scatters, CDR3 beta length, V/D/J gene usage and productiveness were all assessed with the immunoSEQ online tools. Calculated diversity was defined as the number of unique rearrangements divided by total templates times 100, and Shannon and Simpson indices were additionally computed. Principal component analysis used the R prcomp function and ggbiplot package on Z-score normalized data. Morisita's index was used to measure clonal overlap between blood and rectum within each subject. TCRdb stores this immuneACCESS table with in-frame sequences only. Part of the clones is absent; in the studies checked, under half of the shortfall reflects unresolved V genes, and no reason is known for the rest. V, J and clone size are taken as reported in that table, and D and trimming were inferred from the DNA itself. This sample comprises 55,000 to 80,000 clones, around four fifths of them detected only once. About 5.2% of the sample is held by the ten biggest clonotypes.

From cysteine to phenylalanine, the CDR3 is 17 amino acids long. Of all the DNA, just the CDR3 is kept, 51 bases in frame from base 1. A distance of 17 bases separates the germline ends of V and J, which lose 5 bases and 0 bases respectively. The germline V gene specifies SNHLY as CDR1 and FYNNEI as CDR2. Before the diagnostic colonoscopy, none of the ulcerative colitis patients had been given immunosuppressive medication. A blood sample was obtained concurrently with the colonoscopy. The Wizard kit (Promega) was used to extract genomic DNA from the blood and intestinal samples. This clone came up a few times. Its antigen target is currently unknown. Per-base quality was not reported, and no clone a single base away is much larger than it.

The sequence links TRBV2 to TRBJ2-4; the D region possibly corresponds to TRBD1 (6 bases align). Sequences were obtained from blood. This sequence was found in a boy younger than 18 with moderate ulcerative colitis. The bases read TGTGCCAGCAGTTCTCAAACCAGGGGAATAGCCAAAAACATTCAGTACTTC. Its protein product is CASSSQTRGIAKNIQYF.